These 22 T cell receptor beta chains share one sample of origin, sequenced in a study of technical replicates of blood from a handful of donors. TCRdb keeps only in-frame clones here, not all; method: immunoSEQ multiplex PCR. The repertoire holds approximately 78,000 clones, with around 95% as singletons. The specimen was T cells isolated from PBMCs. These receptors all stem from a human donor in good health.

This sequence joins TRBV25-1 and TRBJ2-7; D remains unclear. CDR3 size: 12 residues. V lost 4 bases to trimming and J lost 2 bases, with 6 bases between them. From germline, CDR1 is MGHDK and CDR2 SYGVNS. CDR3 sequence: CASSVSAYEQYF. DNA for the CDR3: TGTGCCAGCAGTGTATCAGCCTACGAGCAGTACTTC.

The chain joins TRBV12-5 to TRBJ2-1; D is undetermined. Trimming left V 3 bases short and J 0 bases short, with 6 bases between. The CDR3 totals 14 residues. Per the germline V gene, CDR1 is LGHNT and CDR2 is FRNRAP. The CDR3 region has the DNA TGTGCTAGTGGTTTTCACAGCTCCTACAATGAGCAGTTCTTC. Its protein product is CASGFHSSYNEQFF.

The chain employs TRBV28 and TRBJ1-1; weak D call: TRBD1 (5 bases). Germline assignment: CDR1 MDHEN and CDR2 SYDVKM. Trimming stripped 4 bases from V and 7 bases from J, with 16 bases between. This CDR3 region has 14 residues. CDR3 DNA sequence: TGTGCCAGCAGTTCAAGATCTTGGGGACTTGAAGCTTTCTTT. This sequence encodes CASSSRSWGLEAFF.

This clone was recorded once. This sequence joins TRBV12-5 and TRBJ2-7, with TRBD1 matching over 7 bases. CDR3 length: 13 amino acids. The trim removed 6 bases at V and 3 bases at J, leaving 5 bases unmatched. Germline-derived CDR1 and CDR2 are LGHNT and FRNRAP. CDR3 DNA sequence: TGTGCTAGTGGCCAACAGGGGCGCTACGAGCAGTACTTC. It is translated as CASGQQGRYEQYF.

To note about this clone: Other DNA sequences in the same sample also yield this CDR3. The gene calls are TRBV11-3 and TRBJ1-1; the D is unclear. CDR3 length: 14 residues. V was cut by 1 base and J by 1 base, with 7 bases left in between. Germline CDR1 and CDR2: SGHNT and YENEEA. The CDR3 sequence is CASSLGGGNTEAFF. The CDR3 DNA reads as TGTGCCAGCAGCTTAGGAGGTGGGAACACTGAAGCTTTCTTT.

This chain uses TRBV9 with TRBJ1-1; D gene unclear. Trimming removed 0 bases from V and 0 bases from J, with 6 bases in between. Germline V gene lookup returns CDR1 SGDLS and CDR2 YYNGEE. The CDR3 is 14 amino acids. The CDR3: CASSVDHLNTEAFF. In DNA, the CDR3 is TGTGCCAGCAGCGTAGACCACTTGAACACTGAAGCTTTCTTT. The full variable domain, with the rest looked up from reference TRBV9 and TRBJ1-1, is DSGVTQTPKHLITATGQRVTLRCSPRSGDLSVYWYQQSLDQGLQFLIQYYNGEERAKGNILERFSAQQFPDLHSELNLSSLELGDSALYFCASSVDHLNTEAFFGQGTRLTVV.

The V and J genes are TRBV28 and TRBJ1-2, with 9 bases aligning to TRBD1. After removal of 10 bases from V and 5 bases from J, the junction contained 8 bases not matched to a gene. Germline assignment: CDR1 MDHEN and CDR2 SYDVKM. The CDR3 has 13 amino acids. The CDR3 DNA reads TGTGCCATCCCGGGACAGGGCGGGTATGGCTACACCTTC. This codes for CAIPGQGGYGYTF.

This clone was picked up one time. The V gene is TRBV10-2, the J gene TRBJ1-1, with D possibly being TRBD1 (6 bases). The CDR3 runs 14 residues. Trimming pared 11 bases from V and 1 base from J, leaving 17 bases between. Germline V gene lookup returns CDR1 WSHSY and CDR2 SAAADI. This chain's CDR3 is CACRQGSSNTEAFF. In DNA form, the CDR3 reads TGCGCCTGCCGGCAGGGGTCGTCGAACACTGAAGCTTTCTTT.

The rearrangement joins TRBV11-3 to TRBJ1-1; 7 bases map to TRBD1. This CDR3 has 13 amino acids. The V segment lost 6 bases and the J segment 3 bases; nucleotides outside the gene matches: 4. Germline-derived CDR1 and CDR2 are SGHNT and YENEEA. The CDR3 region is CASSFGQDTEAFF. CDR3 nucleotide sequence: TGTGCCAGCAGTTTTGGACAGGACACTGAAGCTTTCTTT.

V gene TRBV10-3 combines with J gene TRBJ2-4; 9 nucleotides match TRBD1. V lost 10 bases to trimming and J lost 4 bases; unmatched junction nucleotides: 17. The CDR3 sequence is 17 residues long. Germline CDR1 is ENHRY and CDR2 is SYGVKD. The CDR3 DNA follows: TGTGCCACCCACGGGGGAGCTCTAGGACAGGGGAAAAACATTCAGTACTTC. The encoded protein is CATHGGALGQGKNIQYF.

This clone showed up just once. The chain joins TRBV29-1 to TRBJ2-1; TRBD1 aligns across 7 bases. Losses at the gene ends were 6 bases for V and 7 bases for J; bases not matched to a gene: 3. Germline CDR1 is SQVTM and CDR2 is ANQGSEA. CDR3 length: 11 residues. This CDR3 reads CSVLTGNEQFF. As DNA, the CDR3 is TGCAGCGTCCTGACAGGGAATGAGCAGTTCTTC.

With regard to this clone: A read error may explain this, as a much larger clone is one base away. This sequence joins TRBV5-4 and TRBJ1-1; 11 bases line up with TRBD1. V trimming: 3 bases; J trimming: 3 bases; junction bases outside the gene matches: 1. The V gene's germline CDR1 is SGHNT and CDR2 YYREEE (reference sequence). CDR3 length: 14 amino acids. In DNA, the CDR3 is TGTGCCAGCAGCTGGGGACAGGGGGACACTGAAGCTTTCTTT. As protein: CASSWGQGDTEAFF.

This chain joins TRBV28 and TRBJ1-5, with TRBD1 as a possible D gene (5 bases). Trimming cost V 6 bases and J 3 bases, with 18 bases left between them. This CDR3 comprises 16 residues. Germline assignment: CDR1 MDHEN and CDR2 SYDVKM. CDR3 protein: CASRKDSRVINQPQHF. CDR3 nucleotides: TGTGCCAGCAGAAAAGACAGTCGCGTGATCAATCAGCCCCAGCATTTT.

V and J are TRBV6-5 and TRBJ2-7; 11 bases align to TRBD1. Germline CDR1 MNHEY, CDR2 SVGAGI. This CDR3 is 14 amino acids long. The trim removed 4 bases at V and 3 bases at J, leaving 2 bases unmatched. The CDR3: CASSSGTGGYEQYF. CDR3 nucleotides: TGTGCCAGCAGTTCTGGGACAGGGGGCTACGAGCAGTACTTC.

CDR3 residues: CASSLPELAGGFSYEQYF. The CDR3 DNA reads TGCGCCAGCAGCTTGCCCGAACTAGCGGGGGGATTCTCCTACGAGCAGTACTTC. The chain employs TRBV5-1 and TRBJ2-7, with 12 bases fitting TRBD2. The CDR3 sequence is 18 residues long. The trim removed 1 base at V and 0 bases at J, leaving 8 bases unmatched. Germline CDR1 and CDR2: SGHRS and YFSETQ. Full variable domain (missing parts from reference TRBV5-1 and TRBJ2-7): KAGVTQTPRYLIKTRGQQVTLSCSPISGHRSVSWYQQTPGQGLQFLFEYFSETQRNKGNFPGRFSGRQFSNSRSEMNVSTLELGDSALYLCASSLPELAGGFSYEQYFGPGTRLTVT.

The gene calls are TRBV5-4 and TRBJ1-3, with TRBD1 matching over 9 bases. The CDR3 loop spans 15 amino acids. Germline V CDR1 and CDR2: SGHNT, YYREEE (reference sequence). V lost 4 bases and J lost 4; bases outside the gene matches: 6. CDR3 sequence: CASSLQGAQGNTIYF. Written as DNA, the CDR3 is TGTGCCAGCAGCCTACAGGGGGCGCAGGGAAACACCATATATTTT.

This chain joins TRBV28 and TRBJ2-2; perhaps TRBD2 as D (6 bases). This CDR3 is built from 17 residues. Germline V gene data show CDR1 as MDHEN and CDR2 as SYDVKM. Trimming removed 5 bases from V and 3 bases from J, with 19 bases in between. In DNA, the CDR3 is TGTGCCAGCAGTCTAGATGGACTACCCCTCCACACCGGGGAGCTGTTTTTT. Residues: CASSLDGLPLHTGELFF.

The CDR3 DNA sequence: TGTGCCATCAGTGAACTGTCGACAACCAAAGAGACCCAGTACTTC. This gives the protein CAISELSTTKETQYF. The rearrangement links TRBV10-3 to TRBJ2-5; D gene unclear. Germline CDR1 ENHRY, CDR2 SYGVKD. Trimming removed 3 bases at V and 3 bases at J, with 14 bases between. This CDR3 comprises 15 residues.

The chain employs TRBV6-5 and TRBJ1-1; 8 bases match TRBD1. Trimming cost V 2 bases and J 10 bases; bases outside gene matches: 12. Germline CDR1 reads MNHEY; CDR2 reads SVGAGI. This CDR3 has 15 residues. The CDR3 loop is CASSYGTGIPVRAFF. As DNA, the CDR3 is TGTGCCAGCAGTTACGGGACAGGTATTCCCGTTCGAGCTTTCTTT.

Comment on this clone: Other DNA sequences from this sample encode an identical CDR3 as well. The chain joins TRBV6-5 to TRBJ2-5, with D possibly matching TRBD2 (6 bases). Germline CDR1 MNHEY, CDR2 SVGAGI. V was cut by 5 bases and J by 3 bases, with 16 bases left in between. The CDR3 is made up of 15 amino acids. The CDR3 loop reads CASSKTSGLKETQYF. The CDR3 DNA follows: TGTGCCAGCAGTAAGACTAGTGGATTAAAAGAGACCCAGTACTTC.

This sequence joins TRBV5-4 and TRBJ2-2; 8 bases are shared with TRBD1. J lost 1 base, V lost 5 bases, and 10 bases had no gene match. Per germline, CDR1 SGHNT and CDR2 YYREEE (reference sequence). The CDR3 spans 17 residues. CDR3 sequence reads: CASSRPLGQGNTGELFF. As DNA, the CDR3 is TGTGCCAGCAGTCGTCCGTTAGGACAGGGGAACACCGGGGAGCTGTTTTTT.

CDR3 protein: CATWSRLAGGWEQYF. Here the CDR3 DNA reads TGTGCCACTTGGTCCCGACTAGCGGGAGGTTGGGAGCAGTACTTC. The chain carries TRBV6-6 and TRBJ2-7, with 13 positions matching TRBD2. The CDR3 length is 15 residues. The V gene's germline CDR1 is MNHNY and CDR2 SVGAGI (reference sequence). After removal of 10 bases from V and 7 bases from J, the junction contained 13 bases not matched to a gene.